This TCR beta chain came from a study of human T cells and chemical hapten exposure. Notes on the study in general: Sensitization with DPC brought no change to TCRs above 1 in 1000 in frequency. While controls formed fewer of them, expanded TCRs formed significantly more large CDR3 similarity clusters.

The table lists this clonotype with a few counts. What it recognizes is unknown. The CDR3 has 14 residues. Germline-derived CDR1 and CDR2 are LNHNV and YYDKDF (reference sequence). The ends were cut back, 2 bases at V and 5 bases at J, with 12 bases in the middle. The time point denotes: patch test 2, 6 weeks after DPC sensitization. Treatment defined: therapeutic diphenylcyclopropenone sensitization with weekly scalp DPC. Library construction involved attaching unique molecular identifiers to individual cDNA molecules, which allowed quantitative, reproducible TCR counting. TCRdb called the RACE reads again in MiXCR, with one record for every CDR3 protein. This sample has approximately 84,000 distinct CDR3 sequences; more than 9% occur once, and the top ten carry 1.6%.

This clonotype originated in a man between 18 and 35 years old with alopecia areata. Some clones in this sample may be carry-over from other donors' samples. The chain combines TRBV15 with TRBJ2-5; D ambiguous. Sequenced here: whole blood, sampled in connection with sensitization to the hapten diphenylcyclopropenone (DPC). CDR3 residues: CATSRPQLSETQYF. CDR3 nucleotide sequence: TGTGCCACCAGCAGACCACAGCTTTCTGAGACCCAGTACTTC. Looking up the rest from reference TRBV15 and TRBJ2-5 gives the full variable domain: DAMVIQNPRYQVTQFGKPVTLSCSQTLNHNVMYWYQQKSSQAPKLLFHYYDKDFNNEADTPDNFQSRRPNTSFCFLDIRSPGLGDTAMYLCATSRPQLSETQYFGPGTRLLVL.